These 10 T cell receptor beta chains share one sample of origin, sequenced in a study of response to subunit inactivated influenza vaccine (dated by TCRdb to the late 2010s). The library came from RT-PCR. The run used an Illumina HiSeq 2500. TCRdb redid the processing of the public reads, applying fastp at Q25 and MiXCR, and retained in-frame beta chains. Identical CDR3 proteins give one entry, which carries the most common genes and DNA. Within this sample are about 620,000 distinct CDR3 sequences, with about 11% of them counted one time only. The ten top clones hold more than 9.5% of the sample. These data were also reused for a study on T cells expressing NK-cell markers. The other study reports the following: 5'RACE template switching, by which a universal primer site and unique molecular identifiers were added, was used to make TCR beta cDNA libraries.

The sample was PBMCs from blood, taken on the day of vaccination. The receptors were gathered from a man aged 50-59 years who received an inactivated influenza vaccine. Donor details come from another sample of the same person, matched by shared clones.

This clonotype was observed at least ten times. The chain carries TRBV28 and TRBJ2-5, with 10 bases identical to TRBD2. Germline V lookup: CDR1 MDHEN, CDR2 SYDVKM. CDR3 size: 15 residues. J was trimmed by 3 bases and V by 8 bases; bases with no gene match: 9. CDR3 sequence reads: CASGVSAGGKETQYF. The CDR3 coding sequence is TGTGCCAGCGGAGTATCAGCGGGGGGGAAAGAGACCCAGTACTTC.

The V and J genes are TRBV6-2 or TRBV6-3 and TRBJ1-5, with 10 bases lining up with TRBD1. Germline V lookup: CDR1 MNHEY, CDR2 SVGEGT. The CDR3 sequence is 13 residues long. V was pared by 6 bases and J by 5 bases, with 1 base of the junction left unmatched. The CDR3 region has the DNA TGTGCCAGCAGAGGGACAGGGGATCAGCCCCAGCATTTT. It codes for CASRGTGDQPQHF.

The CDR3 loop reads CASSSIGNEQFF. The CDR3 DNA follows: TGTGCCAGCTCGTCTATAGGGAATGAGCAGTTCTTC. This chain links TRBV18 with TRBJ2-1, with D unresolved. CDR3 length: 12 amino acids. The V gene lost 6 bases and the J gene lost 7 bases, with 10 bases spanning the gap. Germline-derived CDR1 and CDR2 are KGHSH and LQKENI.

This clonotype was detected only a few times. The chain uses TRBV29-1 and TRBJ1-3, with D hard to call. Trimming cost V 7 bases and J 0 bases, with 16 bases left between them. CDR1 is SQVTM, CDR2 ANQGSEA, per germline. The CDR3 consists of 15 residues. The CDR3, as DNA: TGCAGCGCATCACCCGGACGGAACTCTGGAAACACCATATATTTT. Its translation is CSASPGRNSGNTIYF.

This chain connects TRBV12-3 or TRBV12-4 to TRBJ2-3; TRBD2 matches 7 bases. This CDR3 comprises 17 residues. V trimming: 7 bases; J trimming: 1 base; junction bases outside the gene matches: 14. The CDR3 nucleotides read TGTGCCAGCACCCCGGGGGGACGGGGGATAGGCACAGATACGCAGTATTTT. It is translated as CASTPGGRGIGTDTQYF.

A few counts support this clonotype. The gene calls are TRBV4-2 and TRBJ2-1, with 12 bases lining up with TRBD2. The CDR3 has 16 residues. The trim removed 0 bases at V and 6 bases at J, leaving 3 bases unmatched. The germline CDR1 and CDR2 sequences are LGHNA and YNFKEQ. The CDR3 loop is CASSQEGLAGLNEQFF. CDR3 nucleotide sequence: TGTGCCAGCAGCCAAGAGGGACTAGCGGGTCTCAATGAGCAGTTCTTC.

V and J are TRBV5-5 and TRBJ1-2; 9 nucleotides agree with TRBD1. CDR1 is SGHKS, CDR2 YYEKEE, per germline (reference sequence). The CDR3 extends over 16 amino acids. V lost 0 bases and J lost 4; bases outside the gene matches: 7. As DNA, the CDR3 is TGTGCCAGCAGCTTGGCGACAGGGGGGGTGATCTATGGCTACACCTTC. It specifies CASSLATGGVIYGYTF.

This clonotype was seen more than once but under ten times. The gene calls are TRBV27 and TRBJ1-2; D is uncertain. The V end was cut by 4 bases, the J end by 4 bases, with 13 bases between. Per the germline V gene, CDR1 is MNHEY and CDR2 is SMNVEV (reference sequence). This CDR3 spans 14 amino acids. The CDR3 here is CASSSGGSSYGYTF. As DNA, the CDR3 is TGTGCCAGCAGTTCGGGCGGCTCGTCCTATGGCTACACCTTC.

This clonotype was seen a handful of times. The rearrangement joins TRBV10-3 to TRBJ2-1; the match to TRBD2 covers 8 bases. CDR1 and CDR2 from the germline V gene are ENHRY and SYGVKD. Losses at the gene ends were 3 bases for V and 4 bases for J; bases not matched to a gene: 5. The CDR3 extends over 15 amino acids. CDR3 DNA sequence: TGTGCCATCAGTGAACCAGCGGGGGCTTACAATGAGCAGTTCTTC. It translates to CAISEPAGAYNEQFF.

The chain is built from TRBV6-2 or TRBV6-3 and TRBJ2-1, with D unresolved. CDR1 and CDR2 (germline): MNHEY, SVGEGT. The CDR3 has 15 amino acids. The V end lost 0 bases, the J end lost 9 bases, and 15 bases lay between the germline ends. CDR3 nucleotide sequence: TGTGCCAGCAGTTACTCTCTACCCCCTTCGCTTGAGCAGTTCTTC. Its protein product is CASSYSLPPSLEQFF.